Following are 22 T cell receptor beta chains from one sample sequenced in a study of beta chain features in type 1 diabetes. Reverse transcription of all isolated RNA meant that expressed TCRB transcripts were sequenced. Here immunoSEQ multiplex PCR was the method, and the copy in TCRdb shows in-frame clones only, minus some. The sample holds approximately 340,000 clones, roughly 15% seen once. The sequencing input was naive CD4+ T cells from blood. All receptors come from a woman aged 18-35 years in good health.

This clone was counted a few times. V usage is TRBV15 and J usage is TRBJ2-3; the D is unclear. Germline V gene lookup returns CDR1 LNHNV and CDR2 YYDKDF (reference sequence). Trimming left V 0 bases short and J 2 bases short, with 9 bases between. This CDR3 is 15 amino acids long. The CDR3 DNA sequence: TGTGCCACCAGCAGAGATCGCGTCCCCACAGATACGCAGTATTTT. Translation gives CATSRDRVPTDTQYF.

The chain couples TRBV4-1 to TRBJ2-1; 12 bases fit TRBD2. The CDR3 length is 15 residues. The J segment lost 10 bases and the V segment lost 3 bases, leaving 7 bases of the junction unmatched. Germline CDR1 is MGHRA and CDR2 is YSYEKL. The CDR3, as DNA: TGCGCCAGCAGCCATCGACTAGCGGGAGTCAACGAGCAGTTCTTC. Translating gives CASSHRLAGVNEQFF.

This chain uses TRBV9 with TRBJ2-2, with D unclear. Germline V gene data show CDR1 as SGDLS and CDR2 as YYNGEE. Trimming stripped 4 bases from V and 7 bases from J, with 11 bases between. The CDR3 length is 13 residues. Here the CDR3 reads CASSRVSIGELFF. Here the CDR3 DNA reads TGTGCCAGCAGCCGGGTATCTATCGGGGAGCTGTTTTTT.

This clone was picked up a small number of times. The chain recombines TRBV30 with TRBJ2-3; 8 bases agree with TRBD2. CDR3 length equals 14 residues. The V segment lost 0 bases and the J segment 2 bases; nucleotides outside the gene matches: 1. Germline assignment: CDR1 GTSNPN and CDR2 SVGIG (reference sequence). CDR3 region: CAWSVGLVTDTQYF. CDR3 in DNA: TGTGCCTGGAGTGTGGGACTAGTCACAGATACGCAGTATTTT.

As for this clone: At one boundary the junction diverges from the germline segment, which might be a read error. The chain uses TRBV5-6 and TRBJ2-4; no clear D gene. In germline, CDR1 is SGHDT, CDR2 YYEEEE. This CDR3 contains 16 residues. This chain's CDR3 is CASSLGTIPPGNIQYF. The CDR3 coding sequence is TGTGCCAGCAGTTTGGGAACGATCCCCCCGGGAAACATTCAGTACTTC.

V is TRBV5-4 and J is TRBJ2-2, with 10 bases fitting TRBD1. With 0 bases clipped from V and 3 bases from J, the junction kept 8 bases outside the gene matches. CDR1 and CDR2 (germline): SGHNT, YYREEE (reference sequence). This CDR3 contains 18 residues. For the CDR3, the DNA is TGTGCCAGCAGCTTGGAGCCTGGAGGGACAGGGGACACCGGGGAGCTGTTTTTT. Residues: CASSLEPGGTGDTGELFF.

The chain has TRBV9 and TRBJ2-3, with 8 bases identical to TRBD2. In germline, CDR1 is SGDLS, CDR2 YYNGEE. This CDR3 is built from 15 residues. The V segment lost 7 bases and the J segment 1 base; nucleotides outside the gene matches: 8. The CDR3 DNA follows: TGTGCCAGCGGAGGCGGGGGGATACGCACAGATACGCAGTATTTT. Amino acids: CASGGGGIRTDTQYF.

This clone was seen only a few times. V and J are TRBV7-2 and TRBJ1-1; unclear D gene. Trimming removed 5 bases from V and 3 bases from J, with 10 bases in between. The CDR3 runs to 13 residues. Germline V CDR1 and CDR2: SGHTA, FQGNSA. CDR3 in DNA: TGTGCCAGCAGCATCCAGGAGGACACTGAAGCTTTCTTT. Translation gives CASSIQEDTEAFF.

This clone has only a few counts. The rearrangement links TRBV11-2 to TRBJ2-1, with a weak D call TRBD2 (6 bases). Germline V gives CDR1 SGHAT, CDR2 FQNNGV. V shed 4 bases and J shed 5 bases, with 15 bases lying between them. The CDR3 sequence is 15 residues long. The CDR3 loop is CASSSGLRLDNEQFF. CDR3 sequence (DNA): TGTGCCAGCAGCTCCGGACTACGTCTCGACAATGAGCAGTTCTTC.

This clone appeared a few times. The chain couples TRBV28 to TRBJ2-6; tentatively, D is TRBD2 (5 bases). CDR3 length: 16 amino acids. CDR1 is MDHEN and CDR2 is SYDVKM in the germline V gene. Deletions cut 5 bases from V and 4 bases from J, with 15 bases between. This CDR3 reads CASSPLASTGANVLTF. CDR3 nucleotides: TGTGCCAGCAGTCCCCTAGCCAGTACCGGGGCCAACGTCCTGACTTTC.

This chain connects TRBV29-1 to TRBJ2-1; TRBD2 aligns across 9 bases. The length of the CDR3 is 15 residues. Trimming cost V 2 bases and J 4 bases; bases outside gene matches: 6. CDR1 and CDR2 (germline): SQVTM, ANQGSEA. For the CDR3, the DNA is TGCAGCGTTGAAAGGCTAGCGGGAAATTACAATGAGCAGTTCTTC. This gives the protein CSVERLAGNYNEQFF.

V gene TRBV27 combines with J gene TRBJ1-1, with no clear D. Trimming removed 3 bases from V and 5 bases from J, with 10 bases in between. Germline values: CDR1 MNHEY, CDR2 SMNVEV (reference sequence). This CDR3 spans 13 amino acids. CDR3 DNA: TGTGCCAGCAGTTTCGTGAGGAGGACTGAAGCTTTCTTT. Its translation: CASSFVRRTEAFF.

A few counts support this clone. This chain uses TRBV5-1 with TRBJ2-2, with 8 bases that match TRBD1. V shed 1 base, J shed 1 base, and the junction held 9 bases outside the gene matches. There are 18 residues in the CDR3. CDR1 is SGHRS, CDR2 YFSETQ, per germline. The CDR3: CASSLLHQGTGNTGELFF. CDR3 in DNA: TGCGCCAGCAGCTTGCTACACCAGGGGACAGGGAACACCGGGGAGCTGTTTTTT. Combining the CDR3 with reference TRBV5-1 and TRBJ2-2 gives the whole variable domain KAGVTQTPRYLIKTRGQQVTLSCSPISGHRSVSWYQQTPGQGLQFLFEYFSETQRNKGNFPGRFSGRQFSNSRSEMNVSTLELGDSALYLCASSLLHQGTGNTGELFFGEGSRLTVL.

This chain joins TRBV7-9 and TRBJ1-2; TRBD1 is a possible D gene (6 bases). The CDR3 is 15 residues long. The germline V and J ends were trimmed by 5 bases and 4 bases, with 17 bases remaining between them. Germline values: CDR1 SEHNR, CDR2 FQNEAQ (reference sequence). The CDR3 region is CASSPRQAAPYGYTF. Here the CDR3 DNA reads TGTGCCAGCAGCCCTCGACAGGCCGCGCCCTATGGCTACACCTTC. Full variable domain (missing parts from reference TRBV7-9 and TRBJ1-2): DTGVSQNPRHKITKRGQNVTFRCDPISEHNRLYWYRQTLGQGPEFLTYFQNEAQLEKSRLLSDRFSAERPKGSFSTLEIQRTEQGDSAMYLCASSPRQAAPYGYTFGSGTRLTVV.

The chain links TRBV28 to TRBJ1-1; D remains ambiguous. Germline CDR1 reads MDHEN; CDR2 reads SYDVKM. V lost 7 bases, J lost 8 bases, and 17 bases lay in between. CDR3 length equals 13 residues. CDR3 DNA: TGTGCCAGCATTATGGTCTTGCCGGGAGAAGCTTTCTTT. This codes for CASIMVLPGEAFF. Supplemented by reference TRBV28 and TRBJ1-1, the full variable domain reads DVKVTQSSRYLVKRTGEKVFLECVQDMDHENMFWYRQDPGLGLRLIYFSYDVKMKEKGDIPEGYSVSREKKERFSLILESASTNQTSMYLCASIMVLPGEAFFGQGTRLTVV.

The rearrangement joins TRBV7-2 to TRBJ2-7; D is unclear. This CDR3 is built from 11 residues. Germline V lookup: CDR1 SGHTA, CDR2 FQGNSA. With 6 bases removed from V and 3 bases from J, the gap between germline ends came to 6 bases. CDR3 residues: CASRYSYEQYF. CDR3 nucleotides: TGTGCCAGCAGGTACAGCTACGAGCAGTACTTC.

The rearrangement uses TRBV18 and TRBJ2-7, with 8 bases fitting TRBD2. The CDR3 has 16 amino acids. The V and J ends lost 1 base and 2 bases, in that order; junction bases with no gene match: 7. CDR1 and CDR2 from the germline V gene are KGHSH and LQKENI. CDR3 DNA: TGTGCCAGCTCACCACAGGCTAGCGGGCCAACCTACGAGCAGTACTTC. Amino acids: CASSPQASGPTYEQYF.

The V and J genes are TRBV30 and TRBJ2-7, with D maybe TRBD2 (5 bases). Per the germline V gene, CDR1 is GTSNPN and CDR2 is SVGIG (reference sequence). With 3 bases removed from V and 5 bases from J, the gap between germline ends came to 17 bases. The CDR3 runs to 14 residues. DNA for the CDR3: TGTGCCTGGAGGACACTAGGGCGGTCCGACGAGCAGTACTTC. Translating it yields CAWRTLGRSDEQYF.

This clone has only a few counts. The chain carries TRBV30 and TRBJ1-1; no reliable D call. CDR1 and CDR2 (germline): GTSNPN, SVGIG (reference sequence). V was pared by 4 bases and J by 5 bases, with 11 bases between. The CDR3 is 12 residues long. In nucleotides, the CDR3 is TGTGCCTGGAACGAGAGGGAGACTGAAGCTTTCTTT. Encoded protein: CAWNERETEAFF.

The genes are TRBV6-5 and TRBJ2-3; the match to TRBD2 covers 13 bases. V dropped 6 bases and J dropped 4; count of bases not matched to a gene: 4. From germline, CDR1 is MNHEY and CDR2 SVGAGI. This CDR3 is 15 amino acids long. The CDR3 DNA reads TGTGCCAGCAGACGACTAGCGGGAGGCCCAGATACGCAGTATTTT. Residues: CASRRLAGGPDTQYF.

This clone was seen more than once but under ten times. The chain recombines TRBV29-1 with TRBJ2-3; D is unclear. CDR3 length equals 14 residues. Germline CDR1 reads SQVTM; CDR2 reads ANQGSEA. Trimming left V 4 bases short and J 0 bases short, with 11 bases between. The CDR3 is CSVVLHGSTDTQYF. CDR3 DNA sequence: TGCAGCGTTGTACTCCACGGGAGCACAGATACGCAGTATTTT.

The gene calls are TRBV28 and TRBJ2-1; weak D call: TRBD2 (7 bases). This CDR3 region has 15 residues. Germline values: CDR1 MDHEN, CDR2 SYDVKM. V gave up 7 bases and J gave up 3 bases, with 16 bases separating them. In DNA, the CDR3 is TGTGCCAGCATCATAGGCGGGGGCTACTACAATGAGCAGTTCTTC. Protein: CASIIGGGYYNEQFF. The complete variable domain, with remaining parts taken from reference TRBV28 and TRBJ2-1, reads DVKVTQSSRYLVKRTGEKVFLECVQDMDHENMFWYRQDPGLGLRLIYFSYDVKMKEKGDIPEGYSVSREKKERFSLILESASTNQTSMYLCASIIGGGYYNEQFFGPGTRLTVL.